These 21 T cell receptor beta chains came from one sample sequenced in a study of OX40 agonist ivuxolimab in advanced cancers. The table came from immunoSEQ multiplex PCR; TCRdb's copy has only in-frame clones and leaves some out. This sample has approximately 90,000 clones, with about 85% found just once. The starting material was CD4+ or CD8+ T cells sorted from blood, obtained in a trial of the OX40 agonist ivuxolimab. The source is an adult with an advanced solid tumor such as melanoma, head and neck, liver or kidney cancer.

DNA for the CDR3: TGTGCCAGCAGCCCGATAGCGGGATGGAACGAGCAGTACTTC. It yields the protein CASSPIAGWNEQYF. The chain links TRBV2 to TRBJ2-7; 8 positions match TRBD2. V was pared by 6 bases and J by 5 bases, with 9 bases of the junction left unmatched. Germline assignment: CDR1 SNHLY and CDR2 FYNNEI. The CDR3 covers 14 residues.

This chain uses TRBV6-1 with TRBJ1-2, with 8 bases matching TRBD1. Germline assignment: CDR1 MNHNS and CDR2 SASEGT. V trimming: 7 bases; J trimming: 8 bases; junction bases outside the gene matches: 9. The CDR3 has 13 amino acids. The CDR3 spells CASTRDRPGGYTF. The CDR3 nucleotides read TGTGCCAGCACCCGGGACAGGCCGGGGGGCTACACCTTC.

The chain combines TRBV27 with TRBJ2-2; no firm D call. The CDR3 covers 12 residues. The germline V gene has CDR1 MNHEY and CDR2 SMNVEV (reference sequence). V lost 4 bases and J lost 4, with 4 bases in between. The CDR3 sequence is CASSYLTGELFF. The CDR3 nucleotides read TGTGCCAGCAGTTACCTCACCGGGGAGCTGTTTTTT.

The V and J genes are TRBV4-3 and TRBJ2-1; 13 bases map to TRBD2. This CDR3 has 16 amino acids. Per the germline V gene, CDR1 is LGHNA and CDR2 is YSLEER. The ends lost 0 bases at V and 5 bases at J; junction bases unmatched: 1. CDR3 bases: TGCGCCAGCAGCCAAGAGGGACTAGCGGGGCACAATGAGCAGTTCTTC. Translating it yields CASSQEGLAGHNEQFF.

The V call is TRBV4-1, the J call TRBJ2-7; D is possibly TRBD2 (5 bases). This CDR3 contains 13 residues. V lost 1 base and J 4 bases, leaving 8 bases between the germline ends. Per germline, CDR1 MGHRA and CDR2 YSYEKL. The CDR3 bases are TGCGCCAGCAGCCAAGGGGAGAGATACGAGCAGTACTTC. Translated, it gives CASSQGERYEQYF.

The J gene is TRBJ2-7, the V gene TRBV13, with TRBD2 as a possible D gene (5 bases). Trimming left V 3 bases short and J 0 bases short, with 9 bases between. The CDR3 extends over 14 amino acids. The germline CDR1 and CDR2 sequences are PRHDT and FYEKMQ (reference sequence). The CDR3 DNA follows: TGTGCCAGCAGCTTTTGGAGGAGCTCCTACGAGCAGTACTTC. As protein: CASSFWRSSYEQYF.

The rearrangement links TRBV19 to TRBJ2-5, with TRBD2 identical over 8 bases. V lost 10 bases and J lost 5; bases outside the gene matches: 9. Germline CDR1 LNHDA, CDR2 SQIVND (reference sequence). The CDR3 length is 13 residues. The DNA of the CDR3 is TGTGCCACGGGAGGGGGGCTGACGGAGACCCAGTACTTC. Its translation: CATGGGLTETQYF.

The chain has TRBV9 and TRBJ1-4; a possible D gene is TRBD1 (5 bases). The CDR3 has 16 amino acids. Trimming cost V 0 bases and J 0 bases, with 9 bases left between them. Germline V lookup: CDR1 SGDLS, CDR2 YYNGEE. The CDR3 DNA reads as TGTGCCAGCAGCGTAGCTCTAGGGGCAACTAATGAAAAACTGTTTTTT. Translating gives CASSVALGATNEKLFF.

This sequence joins TRBV4-3 and TRBJ2-1; perhaps D is TRBD1 or TRBD2 (6 bases each). The V gene lost 4 bases and the J gene lost 8 bases, with 21 bases spanning the gap. There are 16 residues in the CDR3. Germline CDR1 and CDR2: LGHNA and YSLEER. The DNA for the CDR3 is TGCGCCAGCAGCCCCGCGAGTGTAGGAGGGGGGCATGAGCAGTTCTTC. This gives the protein CASSPASVGGGHEQFF.

This clone showed up just once. The rearrangement links TRBV5-1 to TRBJ2-5, with 11 bases identical to TRBD1. The better agreement between TRBJ2-7 and the DNA end casts doubt on the J call. CDR1 is SGHRS, CDR2 YFSETQ, per germline. The CDR3 totals 17 residues. The CDR3 region has the DNA TGCGCCAGCAGCCGGTGGACAGGGGGCCGCGGGGTTTACGAGCAGTACTTC. Protein sequence: CASSRWTGGRGVYEQYF.

The chain is built from TRBV7-9 and TRBJ1-5; 10 nucleotides align to TRBD1. This CDR3 has 15 residues. V lost 5 bases, J lost 4 bases, and 5 bases stayed unmatched. Germline-derived CDR1 and CDR2 are SEHNR and FQNEAQ (reference sequence). Here the CDR3 reads CASSAGQGGNQPQHF. The DNA for the CDR3 is TGTGCCAGCAGCGCCGGACAGGGGGGGAATCAGCCCCAGCATTTT.

This clone was picked up a small number of times. This rearrangement joins TRBV28 to TRBJ1-5, with D possibly TRBD1 on 6 matching bases. The CDR3 totals 13 residues. Per the germline V gene, CDR1 is MDHEN and CDR2 is SYDVKM. Trimming left V 5 bases short and J 4 bases short, with 9 bases between. In DNA, the CDR3 is TGTGCCAGCAGTAACAGGGTTAATCAGCCCCAGCATTTT. Translation gives CASSNRVNQPQHF.

This chain links TRBV11-3 with TRBJ1-5; no clear D gene. The CDR3 consists of 13 residues. CDR1 is SGHNT and CDR2 is YENEEA in the germline V gene. Trimming shortened V by 4 bases and J by 11 bases, and 15 bases separated the two germline ends. CDR3 nucleotides: TGTGCCAGCAGCTCCGGACGGTTCGGAGCCCAGCATTTT. This sequence encodes CASSSGRFGAQHF.

This clone occurred a few times. The chain uses TRBV4-3 and TRBJ2-2; D not resolved. The CDR3 sequence is 14 residues long. The ends were cut back, 0 bases at V and 2 bases at J, with 4 bases in the middle. The germline CDR1 and CDR2 sequences are LGHNA and YSLEER. CDR3 protein: CASSQEYNTGELFF. CDR3 DNA sequence: TGCGCCAGCAGCCAAGAGTATAACACCGGGGAGCTGTTTTTT.

The chain employs TRBV11-2 and TRBJ1-4, with unresolved D. There are 16 residues in the CDR3. The germline CDR1 and CDR2 sequences are SGHAT and FQNNGV. The ends were cut back, 1 base at V and 3 bases at J, with 12 bases in the middle. CDR3 protein: CASSLGATRANEKLFF. The DNA of the CDR3 is TGTGCCAGCAGCTTAGGTGCAACGAGGGCTAATGAAAAACTGTTTTTT.

The chain carries TRBV19 and TRBJ1-6; weak D call: TRBD1 (6 bases). CDR1 is LNHDA, CDR2 SQIVND, per germline (reference sequence). The germline V and J ends were trimmed by 7 bases and 11 bases, with 15 bases remaining between them. CDR3 size: 13 residues. The DNA for the CDR3 is TGTGCCAGTAAGGGTCAGGGGCTGGCACCCCTCCACTTT. Protein product: CASKGQGLAPLHF. Together with reference TRBV19 and TRBJ1-6, the CDR3 gives the full variable domain: DGGITQSPKYLFRKEGQNVTLSCEQNLNHDAMYWYRQDPGQGLRLIYYSQIVNDFQKGDIAEGYSVSREKKESFPLTVTSAQKNPTAFYLCASKGQGLAPLHFGNGTRLTVT.

V gene TRBV2 combines with J gene TRBJ2-7; either TRBD1 or TRBD2 may supply D (5 bases each). V was pared by 3 bases and J by 4 bases, with 13 bases between. Germline values: CDR1 SNHLY, CDR2 FYNNEI. The CDR3 runs 14 residues. CDR3 in amino acids: CASSERRGVYEQYF. The CDR3 DNA reads TGTGCCAGCAGTGAGCGTAGGGGAGTTTACGAGCAGTACTTC.

This clone was recorded once. The CDR3 protein is CASSPRLGHEQFF. The CDR3 region has the DNA TGTGCCAGCAGCCCCCGTTTGGGTCATGAGCAGTTCTTC. This rearrangement joins TRBV7-9 to TRBJ2-1; no clear D gene. V lost 5 bases and J lost 8, with 13 bases in between. Germline CDR1 and CDR2: SEHNR and FQNEAQ (reference sequence). The CDR3 is 13 amino acids. Variable domain in full (rest from reference TRBV7-9 and TRBJ2-1): DTGVSQNPRHKITKRGQNVTFRCDPISEHNRLYWYRQTLGQGPEFLTYFQNEAQLEKSRLLSDRFSAERPKGSFSTLEIQRTEQGDSAMYLCASSPRLGHEQFFGPGTRLTVL.

The chain uses TRBV7-8 and TRBJ2-3, with TRBD2 matching 7 bases. Germline trimming cut 4 bases from V and 4 bases from J; bases unmatched to any gene: 11. Germline V gene data show CDR1 as SGHVS and CDR2 as FQNEAQ. CDR3 size: 16 residues. DNA for the CDR3: TGTGCCAGCAGCTCACCGTGGCGGGAGTACGCAGATACGCAGTATTTT. Amino acid sequence: CASSSPWREYADTQYF.

The gene calls are TRBV10-1 and TRBJ2-3; D gene unclear. V lost 2 bases and J 2 bases, leaving 5 bases between the germline ends. The germline gives CDR1 WNHNN, CDR2 SYGVQD (reference sequence). This CDR3 region has 13 residues. CDR3 DNA: TGCGCCAGCAGTGAGGTTGTCACAGATACGCAGTATTTT. Translating gives CASSEVVTDTQYF.

This clone has only one observation. V usage is TRBV9 and J usage is TRBJ1-4, with 11 positions matching TRBD1. The CDR3 covers 18 residues. Germline-derived CDR1 and CDR2 are SGDLS and YYNGEE. The V gene end was trimmed by 2 bases and the J gene end by 2 bases; junction bases not matched to a gene: 8. CDR3 DNA: TGTGCCAGCAGCGTCGGTTCCGGGACAGGGGGTACTAATGAAAAACTGTTTTTT. Translating it yields CASSVGSGTGGTNEKLFF.